This T cell receptor (beta chain) was sequenced during a study of cytomegalovirus exposure and HLA in healthy donors. Regarding the study as a whole: Confirmation in vitro established that three CMV-associated chains were specific for CMV antigens.

Generated by immunoSEQ multiplex PCR, the TCRdb table keeps only in-frame clones and is missing some. In the table there are more than 120,000 clones, around 90% of which are singletons. Worth noting for this clone: Its target is unknown.

This receptor was taken from a man between 18 and 29 years old in good health and CMV-seropositive. Material for sequencing was PBMCs.

CDR3 in DNA: TGTGCCACTAGGACTAGCGGGAGGGCCCATACCGGGGAGCTGTTTTTT. Encoded protein: CATRTSGRAHTGELFF. The genes are TRBV19 and TRBJ2-2; 15 bases are a match to TRBD2. Germline V gene sequence: CDR1 LNHDA, CDR2 SQIVND (reference sequence). CDR3 length: 16 residues. J was trimmed by 5 bases and V by 10 bases; bases with no gene match: 8.